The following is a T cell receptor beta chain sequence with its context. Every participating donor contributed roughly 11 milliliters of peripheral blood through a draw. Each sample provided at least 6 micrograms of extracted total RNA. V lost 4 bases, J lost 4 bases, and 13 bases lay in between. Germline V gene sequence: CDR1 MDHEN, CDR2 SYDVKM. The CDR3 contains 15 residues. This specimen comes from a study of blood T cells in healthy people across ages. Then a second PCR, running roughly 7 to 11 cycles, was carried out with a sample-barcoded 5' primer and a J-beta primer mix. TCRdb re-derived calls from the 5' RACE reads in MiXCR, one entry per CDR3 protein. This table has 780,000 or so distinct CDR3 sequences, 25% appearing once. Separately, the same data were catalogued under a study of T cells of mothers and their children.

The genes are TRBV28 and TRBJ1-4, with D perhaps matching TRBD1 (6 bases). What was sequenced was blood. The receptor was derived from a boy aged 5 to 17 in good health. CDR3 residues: CASSSVSQGNEKLFF. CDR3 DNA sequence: TGTGCCAGCAGTTCGGTGTCACAGGGTAATGAAAAACTGTTTTTT.